This TCR beta chain was recorded in a study of T cell changes during pregnancy in multiple sclerosis. Profiled with immunoSEQ multiplex PCR; TCRdb holds only in-frame clones, not every one. The sample lists tens of thousands of clones, roughly nine tenths occurring once. Germline lookup yields CDR1 SNHLY and CDR2 FYNNEI. The CDR3 covers 15 residues. V lost 2 bases and J lost 2, with 12 bases in between. In this sample, this clone turned up a few times. The sample in question was peripheral blood, obtained in the third trimester of pregnancy. This sequence originates from a female donor with multiple sclerosis, enrolled in a pregnancy study. The rearrangement uses TRBV2 and TRBJ2-5; D might be TRBD2 (5 bases). DNA for the CDR3: TGTGCCAGCAGTGAAAGAGGGCAGCCTCAAGAGACCCAGTACTTC. Translating gives CASSERGQPQETQYF.